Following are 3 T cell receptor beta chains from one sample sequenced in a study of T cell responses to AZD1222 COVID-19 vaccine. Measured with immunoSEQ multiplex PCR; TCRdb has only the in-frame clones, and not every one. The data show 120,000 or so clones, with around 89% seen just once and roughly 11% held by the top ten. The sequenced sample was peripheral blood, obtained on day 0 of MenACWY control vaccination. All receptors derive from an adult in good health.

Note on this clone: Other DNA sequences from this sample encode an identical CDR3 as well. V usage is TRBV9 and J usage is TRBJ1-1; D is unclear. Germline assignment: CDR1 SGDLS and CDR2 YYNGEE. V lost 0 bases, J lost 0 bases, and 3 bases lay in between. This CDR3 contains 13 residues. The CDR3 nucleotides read TGTGCCAGCAGCGTAGGTATGAACACTGAAGCTTTCTTT. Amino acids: CASSVGMNTEAFF.

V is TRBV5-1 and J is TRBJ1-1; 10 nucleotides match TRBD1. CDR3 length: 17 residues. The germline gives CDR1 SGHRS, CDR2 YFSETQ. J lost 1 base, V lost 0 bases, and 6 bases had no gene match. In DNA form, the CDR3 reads TGCGCCAGCAGCTTGGGGACAGGGGGACTAGGGAACACTGAAGCTTTCTTT. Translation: CASSLGTGGLGNTEAFF.

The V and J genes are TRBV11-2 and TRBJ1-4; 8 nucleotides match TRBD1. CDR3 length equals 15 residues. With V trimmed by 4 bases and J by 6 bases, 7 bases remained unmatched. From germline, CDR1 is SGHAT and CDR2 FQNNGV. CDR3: CASSSGTGRDEKLFF. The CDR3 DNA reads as TGTGCCAGCAGCTCCGGGACAGGACGGGATGAAAAACTGTTTTTT.